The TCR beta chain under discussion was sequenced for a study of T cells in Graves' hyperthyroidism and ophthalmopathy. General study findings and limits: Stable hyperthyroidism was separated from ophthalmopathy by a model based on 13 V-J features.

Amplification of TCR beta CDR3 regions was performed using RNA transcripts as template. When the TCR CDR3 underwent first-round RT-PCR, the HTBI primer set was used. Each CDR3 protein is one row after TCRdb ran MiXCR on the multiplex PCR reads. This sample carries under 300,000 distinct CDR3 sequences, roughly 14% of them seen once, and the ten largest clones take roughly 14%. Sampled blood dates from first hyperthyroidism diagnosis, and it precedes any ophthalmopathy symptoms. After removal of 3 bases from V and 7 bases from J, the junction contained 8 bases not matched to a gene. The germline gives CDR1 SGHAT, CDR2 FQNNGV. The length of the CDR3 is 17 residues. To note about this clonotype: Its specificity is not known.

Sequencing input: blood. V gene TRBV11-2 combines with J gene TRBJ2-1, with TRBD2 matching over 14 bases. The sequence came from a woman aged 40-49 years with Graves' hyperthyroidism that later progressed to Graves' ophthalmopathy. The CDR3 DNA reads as TGTGCCAGCAGCTTCTATCCCGGGACTAGCGGGAGAAATGAGCAGTTCTTC. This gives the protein CASSFYPGTSGRNEQFF.